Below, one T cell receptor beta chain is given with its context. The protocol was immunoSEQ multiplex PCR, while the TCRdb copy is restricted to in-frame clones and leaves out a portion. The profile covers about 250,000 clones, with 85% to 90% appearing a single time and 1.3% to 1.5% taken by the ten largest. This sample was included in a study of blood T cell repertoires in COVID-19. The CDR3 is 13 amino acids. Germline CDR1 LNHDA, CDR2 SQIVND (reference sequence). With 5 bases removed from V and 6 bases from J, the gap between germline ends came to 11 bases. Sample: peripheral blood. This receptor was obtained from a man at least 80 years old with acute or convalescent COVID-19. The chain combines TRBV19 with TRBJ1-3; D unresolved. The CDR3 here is CASSRQGPNTIYF. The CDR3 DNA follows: TGTGCCAGTAGTCGACAAGGCCCAAACACCATATATTTT.